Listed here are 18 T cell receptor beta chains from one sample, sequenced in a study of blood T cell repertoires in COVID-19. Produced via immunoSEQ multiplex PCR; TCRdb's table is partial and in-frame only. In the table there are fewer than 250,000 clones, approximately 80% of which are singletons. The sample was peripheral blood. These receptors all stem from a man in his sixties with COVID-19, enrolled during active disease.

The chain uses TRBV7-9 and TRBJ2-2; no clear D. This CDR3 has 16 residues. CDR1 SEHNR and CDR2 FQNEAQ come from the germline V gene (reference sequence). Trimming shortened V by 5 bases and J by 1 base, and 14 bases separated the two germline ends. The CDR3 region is CASSPVAPGNTGELFF. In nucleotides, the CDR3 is TGTGCCAGCAGCCCTGTTGCTCCCGGGAACACCGGGGAGCTGTTTTTT.

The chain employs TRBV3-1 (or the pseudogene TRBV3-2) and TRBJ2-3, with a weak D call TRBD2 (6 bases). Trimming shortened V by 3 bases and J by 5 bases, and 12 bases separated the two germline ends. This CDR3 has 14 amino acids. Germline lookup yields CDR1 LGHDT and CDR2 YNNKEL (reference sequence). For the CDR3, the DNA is TGTGCCAGCAGCCATTACCGGGAGAAAGATACGCAGTATTTT. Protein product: CASSHYREKDTQYF.

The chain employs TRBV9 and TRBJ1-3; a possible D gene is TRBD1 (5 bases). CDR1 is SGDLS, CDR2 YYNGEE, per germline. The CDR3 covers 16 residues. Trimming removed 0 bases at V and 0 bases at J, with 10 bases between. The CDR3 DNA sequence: TGTGCCAGCAGCGTAGCTCCGACAGACTCTGGAAACACCATATATTTT. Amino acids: CASSVAPTDSGNTIYF.

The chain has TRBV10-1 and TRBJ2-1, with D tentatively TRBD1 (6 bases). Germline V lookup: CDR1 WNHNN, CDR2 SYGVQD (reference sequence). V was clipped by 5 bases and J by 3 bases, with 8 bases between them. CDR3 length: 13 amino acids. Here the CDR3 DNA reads TGCGCCAGCAGTCTGGACAGCTACAATGAGCAGTTCTTC. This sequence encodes CASSLDSYNEQFF.

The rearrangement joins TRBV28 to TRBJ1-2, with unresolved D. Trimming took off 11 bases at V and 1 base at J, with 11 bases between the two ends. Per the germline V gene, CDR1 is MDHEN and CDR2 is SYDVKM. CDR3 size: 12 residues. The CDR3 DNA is TGTGCCGTGGGCGGACTTAACTATGGCTACACCTTC. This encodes CAVGGLNYGYTF.

CDR3 sequence reads: CASSLEGEGGYTF. DNA for the CDR3: TGTGCCAGCAGTTTAGAAGGGGAGGGAGGCTACACCTTC. The rearrangement uses TRBV27 and TRBJ1-2; perhaps TRBD1 as D (5 bases). This CDR3 is built from 13 residues. With 2 bases removed from V and 8 bases from J, the gap between germline ends came to 12 bases. Germline CDR1 is MNHEY and CDR2 is SMNVEV (reference sequence).

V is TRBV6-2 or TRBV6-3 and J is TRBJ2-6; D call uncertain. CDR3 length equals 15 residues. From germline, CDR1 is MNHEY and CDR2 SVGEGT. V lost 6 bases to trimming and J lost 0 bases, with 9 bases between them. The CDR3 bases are TGTGCCAGCAGCCGAACAATCTCTGGGGCCAACGTCCTGACTTTC. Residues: CASSRTISGANVLTF.

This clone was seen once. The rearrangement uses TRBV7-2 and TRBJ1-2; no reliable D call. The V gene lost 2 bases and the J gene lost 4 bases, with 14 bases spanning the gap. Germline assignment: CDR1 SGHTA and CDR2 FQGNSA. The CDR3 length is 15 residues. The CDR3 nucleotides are TGTGCCAGCAGCTTACGGTGGGCAGCCTCCTATGGCTACACCTTC. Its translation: CASSLRWAASYGYTF.

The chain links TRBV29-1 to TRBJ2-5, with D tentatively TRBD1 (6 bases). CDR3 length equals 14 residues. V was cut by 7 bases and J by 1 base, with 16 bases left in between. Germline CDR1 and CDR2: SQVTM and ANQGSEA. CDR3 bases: TGCAGCGCAGGCCGGACAGCAGCCCAAGAGACCCAGTACTTC. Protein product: CSAGRTAAQETQYF.

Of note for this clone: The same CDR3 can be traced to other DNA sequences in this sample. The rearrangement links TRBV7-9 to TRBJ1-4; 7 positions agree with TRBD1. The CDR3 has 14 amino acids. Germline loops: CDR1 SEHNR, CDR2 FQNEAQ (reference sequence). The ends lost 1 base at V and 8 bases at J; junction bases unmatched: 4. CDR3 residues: CASSLDRGGEKLFF. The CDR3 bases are TGTGCCAGCAGCTTAGACAGGGGAGGAGAAAAACTGTTTTTT.

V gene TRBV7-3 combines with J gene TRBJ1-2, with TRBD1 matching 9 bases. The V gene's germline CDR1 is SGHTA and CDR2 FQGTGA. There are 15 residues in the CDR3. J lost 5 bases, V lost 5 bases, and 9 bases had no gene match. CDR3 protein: CASSPLTGGRYGYTF. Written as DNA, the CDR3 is TGTGCCAGCAGCCCTCTGACAGGGGGTAGGTATGGCTACACCTTC.

The CDR3 nucleotides read TGTGCCAGCAGCCATCGGACAGGAGAAGGGACTGAAGCTTTCTTT. Amino acid sequence: CASSHRTGEGTEAFF. V is TRBV4-2 and J is TRBJ1-1; 7 nucleotides agree with TRBD1. This CDR3 is 15 amino acids long. The J segment lost 5 bases and the V segment lost 3 bases, leaving 9 bases of the junction unmatched. The germline V gene encodes CDR1 LGHNA and CDR2 YNFKEQ.

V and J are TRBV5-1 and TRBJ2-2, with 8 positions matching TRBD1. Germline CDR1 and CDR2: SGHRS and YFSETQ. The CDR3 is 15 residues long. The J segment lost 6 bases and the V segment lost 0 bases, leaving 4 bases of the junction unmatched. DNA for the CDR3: TGCGCCAGCAGCTTGGGTCAGGGGGCGCCCGGGGAGCTGTTTTTT. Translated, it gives CASSLGQGAPGELFF.

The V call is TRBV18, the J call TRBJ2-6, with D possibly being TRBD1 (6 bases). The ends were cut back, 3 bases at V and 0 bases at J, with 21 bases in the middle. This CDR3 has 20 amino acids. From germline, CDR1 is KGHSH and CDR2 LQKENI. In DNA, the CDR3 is TGTGCCAGCTCACCCAACCGGGACACGACATCACTCTCTGGGGCCAACGTCCTGACTTTC. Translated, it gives CASSPNRDTTSLSGANVLTF.

CDR3 DNA: TGTGCCAGCAGTCGGGACACCCTCTCCTACAATGAGCAGTTCTTC. This sequence encodes CASSRDTLSYNEQFF. The J gene is TRBJ2-1, the V gene TRBV6-2 or TRBV6-3; D might be TRBD1 (6 bases). V gave up 5 bases and J gave up 0 bases, with 11 bases separating them. CDR1 and CDR2 (germline): MNHEY, SVGEGT. The CDR3 extends over 15 amino acids.

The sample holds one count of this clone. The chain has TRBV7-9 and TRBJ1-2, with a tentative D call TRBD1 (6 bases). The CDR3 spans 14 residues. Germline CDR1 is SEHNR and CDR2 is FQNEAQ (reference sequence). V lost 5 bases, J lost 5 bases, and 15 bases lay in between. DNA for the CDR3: TGTGCCAGCAGCCCCAGGGGTATCGGGTATGGCTACACCTTC. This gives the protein CASSPRGIGYGYTF.

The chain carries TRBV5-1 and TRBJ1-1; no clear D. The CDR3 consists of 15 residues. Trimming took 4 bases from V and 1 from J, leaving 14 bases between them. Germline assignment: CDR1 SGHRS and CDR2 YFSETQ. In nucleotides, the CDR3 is TGCGCCAGCAGCCCCCTAGTTCGTGGGAACACTGAAGCTTTCTTT. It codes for CASSPLVRGNTEAFF.

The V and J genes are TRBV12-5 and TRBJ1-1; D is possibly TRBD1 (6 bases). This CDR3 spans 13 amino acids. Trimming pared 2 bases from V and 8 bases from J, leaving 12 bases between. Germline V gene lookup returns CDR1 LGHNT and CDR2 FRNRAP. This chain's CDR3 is CASGLSLGAEAFF. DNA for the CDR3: TGTGCTAGTGGTTTGTCCTTGGGGGCCGAAGCTTTCTTT.